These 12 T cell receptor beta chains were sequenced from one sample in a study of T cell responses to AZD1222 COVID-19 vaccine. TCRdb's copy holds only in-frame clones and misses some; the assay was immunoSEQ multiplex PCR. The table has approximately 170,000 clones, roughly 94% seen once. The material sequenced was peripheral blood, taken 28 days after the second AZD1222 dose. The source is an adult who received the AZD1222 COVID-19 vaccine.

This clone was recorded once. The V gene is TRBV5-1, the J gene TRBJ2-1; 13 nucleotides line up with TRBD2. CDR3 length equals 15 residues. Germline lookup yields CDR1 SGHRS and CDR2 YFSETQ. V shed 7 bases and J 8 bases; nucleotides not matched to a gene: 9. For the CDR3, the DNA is TGCGCCAGCCAGACTAGCGGGGGGCCGACCGATGAGCAGTTCTTC. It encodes CASQTSGGPTDEQFF.

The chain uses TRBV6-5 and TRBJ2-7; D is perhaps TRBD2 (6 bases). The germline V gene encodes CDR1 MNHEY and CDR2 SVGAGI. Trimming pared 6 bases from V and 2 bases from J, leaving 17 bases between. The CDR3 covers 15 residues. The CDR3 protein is CASRKSGLRTYEQYF. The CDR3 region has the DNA TGTGCCAGCAGAAAATCGGGACTTCGGACCTACGAGCAGTACTTC.

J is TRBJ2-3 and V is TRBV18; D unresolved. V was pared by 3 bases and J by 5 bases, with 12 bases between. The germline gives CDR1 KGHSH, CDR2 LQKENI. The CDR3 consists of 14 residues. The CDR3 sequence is CASSPPPLGDTQYF. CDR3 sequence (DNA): TGTGCCAGCTCACCCCCGCCCCTAGGAGATACGCAGTATTTT.

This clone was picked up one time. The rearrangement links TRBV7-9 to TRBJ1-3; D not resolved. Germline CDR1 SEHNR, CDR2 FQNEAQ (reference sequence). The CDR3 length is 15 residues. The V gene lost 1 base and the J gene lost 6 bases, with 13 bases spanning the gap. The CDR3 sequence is CASSLGLGTTNTIYF. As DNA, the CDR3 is TGTGCCAGCAGCTTAGGTCTGGGTACGACAAACACCATATATTTT. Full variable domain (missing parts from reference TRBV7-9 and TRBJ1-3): DTGVSQNPRHKITKRGQNVTFRCDPISEHNRLYWYRQTLGQGPEFLTYFQNEAQLEKSRLLSDRFSAERPKGSFSTLEIQRTEQGDSAMYLCASSLGLGTTNTIYFGEGSWLTVV.

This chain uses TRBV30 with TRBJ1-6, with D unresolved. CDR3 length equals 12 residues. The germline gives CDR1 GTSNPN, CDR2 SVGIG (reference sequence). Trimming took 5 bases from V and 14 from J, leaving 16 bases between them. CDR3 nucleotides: TGTGCCTGGGCCGGTTCTCACTCGGCCCTCCACTTT. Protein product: CAWAGSHSALHF.

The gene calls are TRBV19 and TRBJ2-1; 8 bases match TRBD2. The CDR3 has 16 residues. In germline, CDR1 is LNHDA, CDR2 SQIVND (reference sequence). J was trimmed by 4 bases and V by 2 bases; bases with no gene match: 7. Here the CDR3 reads CASSIPTGGGYNEQFF. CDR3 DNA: TGTGCCAGTAGTATACCCACGGGCGGGGGGTACAATGAGCAGTTCTTC.

In DNA form, the CDR3 reads TGTGCCAGCAGCCCCCATACCCTAACTTCACCCCTCCACTTT. Translation: CASSPHTLTSPLHF. The rearrangement joins TRBV7-2 to TRBJ1-6; no definite D call. The CDR3 is 14 residues long. CDR1 and CDR2 from the germline V gene are SGHTA and FQGNSA. Trimming shortened V by 5 bases and J by 9 bases, and 14 bases separated the two germline ends. Looking up the rest from reference TRBV7-2 and TRBJ1-6 gives the full variable domain: GAGVSQSPSNKVTEKGKDVELRCDPISGHTALYWYRQSLGQGLEFLIYFQGNSAPDKSGLPSDRFSAERTGGSVSTLTIQRTQQEDSAVYLCASSPHTLTSPLHFGNGTRLTVT.

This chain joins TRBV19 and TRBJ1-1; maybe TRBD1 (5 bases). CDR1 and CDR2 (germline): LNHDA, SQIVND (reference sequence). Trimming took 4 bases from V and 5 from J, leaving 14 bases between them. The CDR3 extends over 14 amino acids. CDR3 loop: CASSSVGGTTEAFF. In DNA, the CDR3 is TGTGCCAGTAGTAGCGTCGGGGGAACAACTGAAGCTTTCTTT.

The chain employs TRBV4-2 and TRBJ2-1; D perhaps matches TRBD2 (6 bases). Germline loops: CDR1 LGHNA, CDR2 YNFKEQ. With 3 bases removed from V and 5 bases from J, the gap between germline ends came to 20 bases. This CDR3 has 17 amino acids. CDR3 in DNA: TGTGCCAGCAGCCATCATCGTCGTTTAGCGGAGGACAATGAGCAGTTCTTC. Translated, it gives CASSHHRRLAEDNEQFF.

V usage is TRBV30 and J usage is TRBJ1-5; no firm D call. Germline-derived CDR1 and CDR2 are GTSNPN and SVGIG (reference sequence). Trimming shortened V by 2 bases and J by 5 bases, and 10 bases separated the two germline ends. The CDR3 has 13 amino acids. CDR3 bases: TGTGCCTGGAGTACGGATAACTATCAGCCCCAGCATTTT. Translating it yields CAWSTDNYQPQHF. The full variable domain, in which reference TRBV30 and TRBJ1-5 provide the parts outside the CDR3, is SQTIHQWPATLVQPVGSPLSLECTVEGTSNPNLYWYRQAAGRGLQLLFYSVGIGQISSEVPQNLSASRPQDRQFILSSKKLLLSDSGFYLCAWSTDNYQPQHFGDGTRLSIL.

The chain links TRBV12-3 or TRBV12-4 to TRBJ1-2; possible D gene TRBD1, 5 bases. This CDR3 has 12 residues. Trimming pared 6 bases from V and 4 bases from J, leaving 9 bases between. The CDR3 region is CASSGTGYGYTF. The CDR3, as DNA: TGTGCCAGCAGCGGGACCGGCTATGGCTACACCTTC.

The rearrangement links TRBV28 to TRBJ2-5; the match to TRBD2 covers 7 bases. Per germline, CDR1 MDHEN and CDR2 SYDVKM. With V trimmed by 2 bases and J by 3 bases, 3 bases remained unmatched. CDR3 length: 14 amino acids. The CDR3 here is CASSLLAGEETQYF. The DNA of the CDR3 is TGTGCCAGCAGTTTACTGGCGGGAGAAGAGACCCAGTACTTC.